The present entry profiles one TCR beta chain with its context. Its matching antigen is unknown. This specimen belongs to a study of shared clonotypes between healthy human individuals. With V trimmed by 4 bases and J by 8 bases, 13 bases remained unmatched. Germline loops: CDR1 MGHRA, CDR2 YSYEKL. This CDR3 comprises 16 residues. Study-wide findings and caveats: Estimated richness was generally greater in naive than memory subsets.

Method: immunoSEQ multiplex PCR; TCRdb's copy keeps in-frame clones and lacks some. Here the sample spans more than 2 million clones, 95% being singletons. Material: naive CD4+ T cells sorted from blood. The subset denotes: CD45RA+ positively selected. This receptor was taken from a man younger than 30 in good health. The V and J genes are TRBV4-1 and TRBJ2-1, with 8 positions matching TRBD2. The CDR3 loop reads CASSLESGGPVDEQFF. CDR3 in DNA: TGCGCCAGCAGCCTCGAAAGCGGGGGCCCTGTGGATGAGCAGTTCTTC.